The clone carrying this TCR beta chain has more than one count but fewer than ten. This specimen comes from a study of T-cell memory formation after mild COVID-19. Each CDR3 protein gets one entry after TCRdb re-called the 5' RACE reads with MiXCR. The repertoire has about 410,000 distinct CDR3 sequences, 20% to 30% of them found once; the top ten carry less than 15%. The CDR3 contains 15 residues. The V end lost 0 bases, the J end lost 3 bases, and 12 bases lay between the germline ends. The germline V gene encodes CDR1 SGHRS and CDR2 YFSETQ. What was sequenced was PBMCs or a T cell subset sorted from them (not recorded which). The sequence was obtained from an adult woman who had mild COVID-19 (a few samples of this study predate the infection). Cell type and time point are not known. The rearrangement links TRBV5-1 to TRBJ1-1; D possibly corresponds to TRBD1 (5 bases). The CDR3 spells CASSLGRGPDTEAFF. In DNA, the CDR3 is TGCGCCAGCAGCTTGGGGAGGGGACCCGACACTGAAGCTTTCTTT.